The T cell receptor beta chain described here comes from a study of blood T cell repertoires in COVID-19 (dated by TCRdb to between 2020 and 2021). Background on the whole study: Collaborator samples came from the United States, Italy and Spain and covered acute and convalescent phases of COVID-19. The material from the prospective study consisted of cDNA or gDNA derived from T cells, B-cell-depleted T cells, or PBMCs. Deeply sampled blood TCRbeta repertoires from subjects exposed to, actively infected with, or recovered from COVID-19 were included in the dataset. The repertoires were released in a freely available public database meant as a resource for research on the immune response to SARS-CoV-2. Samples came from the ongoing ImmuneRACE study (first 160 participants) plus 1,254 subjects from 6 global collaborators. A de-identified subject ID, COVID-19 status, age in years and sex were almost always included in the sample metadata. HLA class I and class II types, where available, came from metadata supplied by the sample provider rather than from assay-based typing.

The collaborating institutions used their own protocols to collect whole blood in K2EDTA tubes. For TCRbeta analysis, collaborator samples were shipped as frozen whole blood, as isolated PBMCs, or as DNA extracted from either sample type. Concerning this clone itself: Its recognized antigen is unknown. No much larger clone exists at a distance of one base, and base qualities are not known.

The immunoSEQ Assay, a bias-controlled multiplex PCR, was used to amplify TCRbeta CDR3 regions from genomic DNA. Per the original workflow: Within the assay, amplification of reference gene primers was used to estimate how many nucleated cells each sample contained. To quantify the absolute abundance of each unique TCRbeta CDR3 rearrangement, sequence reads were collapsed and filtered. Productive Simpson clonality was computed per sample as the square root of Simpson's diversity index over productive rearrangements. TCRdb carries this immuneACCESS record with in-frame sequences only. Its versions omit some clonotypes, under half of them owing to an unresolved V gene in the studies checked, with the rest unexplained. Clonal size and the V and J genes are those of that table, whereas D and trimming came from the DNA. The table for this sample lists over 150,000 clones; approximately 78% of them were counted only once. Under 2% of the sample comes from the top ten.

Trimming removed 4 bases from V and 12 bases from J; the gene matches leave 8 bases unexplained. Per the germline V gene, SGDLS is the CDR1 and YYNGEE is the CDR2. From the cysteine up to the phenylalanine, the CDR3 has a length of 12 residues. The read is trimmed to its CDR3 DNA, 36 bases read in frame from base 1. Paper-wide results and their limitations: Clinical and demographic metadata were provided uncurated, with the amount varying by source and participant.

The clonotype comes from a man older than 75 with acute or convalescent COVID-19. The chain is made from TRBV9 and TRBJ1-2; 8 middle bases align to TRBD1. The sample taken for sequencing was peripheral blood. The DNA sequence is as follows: TGTGCCAGCAGCACCGGACAGGGAAGGCACACCTTC. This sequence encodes CASSTGQGRHTF. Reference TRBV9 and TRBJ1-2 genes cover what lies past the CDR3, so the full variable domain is DSGVTQTPKHLITATGQRVTLRCSPRSGDLSVYWYQQSLDQGLQFLIQYYNGEERAKGNILERFSAQQFPDLHSELNLSSLELGDSALYFCASSTGQGRHTFGSGTRLTVV.